The clone carrying this T cell receptor beta chain has just one count. Clones were sequenced by immunoSEQ multiplex PCR, and TCRdb holds only the in-frame ones, with some missing. The sample has 65,000 to 85,000 clones; about 87% are singletons. The sample comes from a study of OX40 agonist ivuxolimab in advanced cancers. Germline CDR1 is MDHEN and CDR2 is SYDVKM. CDR3 size: 15 residues. Trimming stripped 2 bases from V and 5 bases from J, with 13 bases between. The clonotype originates from an adult with an advanced solid tumor such as melanoma, head and neck, liver or kidney cancer. This sample comprised CD4+ or CD8+ T cells sorted from blood, obtained in a trial of the OX40 agonist ivuxolimab. The chain is built from TRBV28 and TRBJ2-1; unclear D gene. The CDR3 loop reads CASSLGAPRDNEQFF. In DNA, the CDR3 is TGTGCCAGCAGTTTAGGAGCGCCTCGGGACAATGAGCAGTTCTTC.